This T cell receptor beta chain was obtained from a study of T-cell reconstitution after alpha-beta-depleted transplantation in children. Overall study results and limits: Fresh T-cell production supplied most of the T-cell counts and diversity seen one year after transplant. Alpha-beta T cells about two months after transplant reportedly derived from several hundred expanded graft clones.

CDR1 SGHRS and CDR2 YFSETQ come from the germline V gene. The CDR3 spans 15 residues. V lost 1 base to trimming and J lost 6 bases; unmatched junction nucleotides: 10. This clonotype was recorded a few times. Its antigen is still unknown. A TCRbeta library incorporating unique molecular identifiers was prepared. TCRdb recomputed calls from the PCR reads with MiXCR, one row per CDR3 protein. The data show hundreds of thousands of distinct CDR3 sequences, with around 13% seen just once and 0.79% held by the top ten. The clonotype comes from a girl aged 2 to 9 with congenital amegakaryocytic thrombocytopenia, due to receive a stem cell transplant. This rearrangement joins TRBV5-1 to TRBJ2-7, with 7 bases matching TRBD2. The sequenced sample was PBMCs, obtained before TCRalphabeta/CD19-depleted stem cell transplant. The CDR3 nucleotides are TGCGCCAGCAGCTTGTCGTCTAGCAGGGAGGGCGAGCAGTACTTC. As protein: CASSLSSSREGEQYF.